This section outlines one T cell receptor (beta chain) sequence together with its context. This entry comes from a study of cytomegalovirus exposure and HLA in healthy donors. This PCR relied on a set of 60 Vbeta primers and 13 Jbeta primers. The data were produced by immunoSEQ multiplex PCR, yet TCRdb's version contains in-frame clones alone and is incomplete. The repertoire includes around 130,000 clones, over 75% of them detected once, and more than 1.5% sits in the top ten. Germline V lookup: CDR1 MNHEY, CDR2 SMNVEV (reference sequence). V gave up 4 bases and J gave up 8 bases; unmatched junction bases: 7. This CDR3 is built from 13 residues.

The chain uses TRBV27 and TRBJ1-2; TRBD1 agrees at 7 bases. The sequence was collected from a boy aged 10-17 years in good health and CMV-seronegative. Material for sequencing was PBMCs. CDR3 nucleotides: TGTGCCAGCAGTTCCCAGGGGGTTTCCGGCTACACCTTC. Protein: CASSSQGVSGYTF.